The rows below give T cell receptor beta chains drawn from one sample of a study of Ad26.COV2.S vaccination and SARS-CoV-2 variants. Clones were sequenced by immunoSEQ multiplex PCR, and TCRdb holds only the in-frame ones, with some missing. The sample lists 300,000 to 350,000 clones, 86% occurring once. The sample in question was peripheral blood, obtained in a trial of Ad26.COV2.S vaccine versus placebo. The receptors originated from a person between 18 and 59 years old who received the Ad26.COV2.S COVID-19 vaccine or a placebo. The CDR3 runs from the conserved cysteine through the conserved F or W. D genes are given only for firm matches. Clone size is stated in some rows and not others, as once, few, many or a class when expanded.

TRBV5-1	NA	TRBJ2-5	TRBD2	CASSPGLANQETQYF	TGCGCCAGCAGCCCCGGACTAGCGAACCAAGAGACCCAGTACTTC
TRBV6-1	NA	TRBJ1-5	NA	CASSEDGQGWNQPQHF	TGTGCCAGCAGTGAAGACGGCCAGGGATGGAATCAGCCCCAGCATTTT
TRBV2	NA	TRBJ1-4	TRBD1	CASSSRQGKNEKLFF	TGTGCCAGCAGTTCCCGACAGGGAAAGAATGAAAAACTGTTTTTT
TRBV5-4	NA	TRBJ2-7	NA	CASSFGGVNLYEQYF	TGTGCCAGCAGCTTCGGGGGTGTGAACCTCTACGAGCAGTACTTC
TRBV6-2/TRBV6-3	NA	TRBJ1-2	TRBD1	CASSLRGQGRGYTF	TGTGCCAGCAGCCTACGTGGACAGGGCAGAGGCTACACCTTC
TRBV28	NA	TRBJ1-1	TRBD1	CASSQGAETNTEAFF	TGTGCCAGCAGTCAGGGGGCAGAAACGAACACTGAAGCTTTCTTT
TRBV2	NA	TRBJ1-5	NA	CASGETNSNQPQHF	TGTGCCAGCGGGGAGACGAATAGCAATCAGCCCCAGCATTTT
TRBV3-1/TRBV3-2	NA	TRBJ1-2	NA	CASSPGQKRSYGYTF	TGTGCCAGCAGCCCCGGACAGAAACGGTCCTATGGCTACACCTTC
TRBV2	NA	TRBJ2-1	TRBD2	CASQLAGYVNEQFF	TGTGCCAGCCAACTAGCGGGGTATGTTAATGAGCAGTTCTTC
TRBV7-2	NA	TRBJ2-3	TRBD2	CASSPGLAGGTDTQYF	TGTGCCAGCAGCCCAGGACTAGCGGGGGGAACAGATACGCAGTATTTT
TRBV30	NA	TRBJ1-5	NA	CAWNGQPTQPQHF	TGTGCCTGGAATGGACAGCCGACGCAGCCCCAGCATTTT
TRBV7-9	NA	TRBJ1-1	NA	CASSFEGTTEAFF	TGTGCCAGCAGCTTCGAAGGAACCACTGAAGCTTTCTTT
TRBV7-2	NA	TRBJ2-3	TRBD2	CASSIGTSGNTDTQYF	TGTGCCAGCAGCATTGGGACTAGCGGGAACACAGATACGCAGTATTTT
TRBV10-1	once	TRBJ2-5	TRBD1	CASSGMAGQVLETQYF	TGCGCCAGCAGTGGGATGGCGGGACAGGTCCTGGAGACCCAGTACTTC